This TCR beta chain is from a study of shared clonotypes between healthy human individuals. Looking at the study overall: A donor's plate count was three for CD4 naive and three for CD4 memory; CD8 naive had two and CD8 memory one.

Naive CD8 cells comprised CD45RO-negative, CCR7-positively selected cells, excluding terminally differentiated effector memory CD45RA+ cells. The CDR3 is 13 amino acids. Germline lookup yields CDR1 SGHRS and CDR2 YFSETQ. Trimming stripped 1 base from V and 1 base from J, with 6 bases between. Clones were sequenced by immunoSEQ multiplex PCR, and TCRdb holds only the in-frame ones, with some missing. The sample lists over 2,000,000 clones; 93% were seen once. Sequences were obtained from naive CD8+ T cells from PBMCs. The clonotype comes from a man between 18 and 35 years old in good health. Some clones in this sample may be carry-over from other donors' samples. This rearrangement joins TRBV5-1 to TRBJ2-7, with D hard to call. The CDR3 spells CASSLFGSYEQYF. The CDR3 nucleotides are TGCGCCAGCAGCTTGTTTGGGTCCTACGAGCAGTACTTC. Supplemented by reference TRBV5-1 and TRBJ2-7, the full variable domain reads KAGVTQTPRYLIKTRGQQVTLSCSPISGHRSVSWYQQTPGQGLQFLFEYFSETQRNKGNFPGRFSGRQFSNSRSEMNVSTLELGDSALYLCASSLFGSYEQYFGPGTRLTVT.